The 30 T cell receptor beta chains below were found in one sample sequenced in a study of blood T cell repertoires in COVID-19. Here immunoSEQ multiplex PCR was the method, and the copy in TCRdb shows in-frame clones only, minus some. This table has 330,000 or so clones, about 87% appearing once. Sequenced input: PBMCs or T cells enriched from blood (not recorded which). The receptors originated from a man aged 25 to 40 who had recovered from COVID-19.

This chain joins TRBV5-1 and TRBJ2-7; 7 bases align to TRBD1. Germline CDR1 is SGHRS and CDR2 is YFSETQ. This CDR3 has 15 amino acids. J was trimmed by 2 bases and V by 1 base; bases with no gene match: 6. This CDR3 reads CASSLTGTVTYEQYF. CDR3 bases: TGCGCCAGCAGCTTGACCGGGACAGTAACCTACGAGCAGTACTTC.

This clone occurred once. The CDR3 is CASRATGGWETQYF. CDR3 nucleotide sequence: TGTGCCAGCAGAGCCACAGGGGGCTGGGAGACCCAGTACTTC. The V and J genes are TRBV6-5 and TRBJ2-5, with TRBD1 identical over 9 bases. V dropped 6 bases and J dropped 5; count of bases not matched to a gene: 7. This CDR3 has 14 amino acids. CDR1 and CDR2 (germline): MNHEY, SVGAGI.

The chain employs TRBV9 and TRBJ1-5, with D perhaps TRBD1 (6 bases). CDR3 length: 14 amino acids. CDR1 is SGDLS and CDR2 is YYNGEE in the germline V gene. V lost 3 bases and J 7 bases, leaving 14 bases between the germline ends. Here the CDR3 reads CASSATGSGQPQHF. The CDR3 DNA is TGTGCCAGCAGCGCCACAGGGAGTGGGCAGCCCCAGCATTTT.

The J gene is TRBJ1-2, the V gene TRBV3-1 (or the pseudogene TRBV3-2), with no clear D. The V gene's germline CDR1 is LGHDT and CDR2 YNNKEL (reference sequence). This CDR3 has 14 residues. Trimming took 0 bases from V and 3 from J, leaving 8 bases between them. The CDR3 loop is CASSQDPRDYGYTF. The CDR3 nucleotides read TGTGCCAGCAGCCAAGACCCCCGGGACTATGGCTACACCTTC.

The rearrangement joins TRBV7-9 to TRBJ1-4; 9 nucleotides match TRBD1. Germline CDR1 SEHNR, CDR2 FQNEAQ (reference sequence). J gave up 8 bases and V 1 base, and 5 bases lay outside the gene matches. This CDR3 is built from 15 residues. The DNA for the CDR3 is TGTGCCAGCAGCTTAGGGGACAGGGATCGAGAAAAACTGTTTTTT. Protein product: CASSLGDRDREKLFF.

The chain links TRBV28 to TRBJ1-2; weak D call: TRBD1 (6 bases). The CDR3 contains 15 residues. Germline CDR1 MDHEN, CDR2 SYDVKM. Trimming pared 7 bases from V and 0 bases from J, leaving 15 bases between. The CDR3 DNA sequence: TGTGCCAGCACTACTACGGGACATACTAACTATGGCTACACCTTC. The encoded protein is CASTTTGHTNYGYTF.

The count of this clone is one. Other DNA sequences in the same sample also yield this CDR3. The chain joins TRBV5-1 to TRBJ2-5, with 7 bases lining up with TRBD1. V trimming: 0 bases; J trimming: 3 bases; junction bases outside the gene matches: 2. Germline CDR1 and CDR2: SGHRS and YFSETQ. This CDR3 comprises 14 residues. DNA of the CDR3: TGCGCCAGCAGCTTGGCCGGGACAGAAGAGACCCAGTACTTC. Translating gives CASSLAGTEETQYF.

The V call is TRBV2, the J call TRBJ2-2; 7 nucleotides align to TRBD2. The CDR3 loop spans 16 amino acids. V gave up 4 bases and J gave up 3 bases; unmatched junction bases: 8. Germline V gene data show CDR1 as SNHLY and CDR2 as FYNNEI. Here the CDR3 reads CASSVGRSGDTGELFF. DNA for the CDR3: TGTGCCAGCAGTGTAGGGAGAAGCGGGGACACCGGGGAGCTGTTTTTT.

The chain links TRBV2 to TRBJ1-2; TRBD1 might be the D (5 bases). This CDR3 is built from 14 residues. CDR1 and CDR2 from the germline V gene are SNHLY and FYNNEI. Trimming cost V 8 bases and J 4 bases, with 17 bases left between them. This chain's CDR3 is CASVIRQGSYGYTF. DNA for the CDR3: TGTGCCAGCGTAATCCGGCAGGGAAGCTATGGCTACACCTTC. Full variable domain (remainder filled in from reference TRBV2 and TRBJ1-2): EPEVTQTPSHQVTQMGQEVILRCVPISNHLYFYWYRQILGQKVEFLVSFYNNEISEKSEIFDDQFSVERPDGSNFTLKIRSTKLEDSAMYFCASVIRQGSYGYTFGSGTRLTVV.

This sequence joins TRBV4-1 and TRBJ1-4, with D tentatively TRBD1 (5 bases). The V gene lost 0 bases and the J gene lost 11 bases, with 13 bases spanning the gap. Germline lookup yields CDR1 MGHRA and CDR2 YSYEKL. The CDR3 is 14 amino acids. The CDR3 region has the DNA TGCGCCAGCAGCCAAGATATCAGGGAAACTAAACTGTTTTTT. Amino acids: CASSQDIRETKLFF.

This chain joins TRBV7-9 and TRBJ1-1; TRBD1 might be the D (6 bases). Trimming took 0 bases from V and 5 from J, leaving 16 bases between them. Germline values: CDR1 SEHNR, CDR2 FQNEAQ (reference sequence). The CDR3 is 16 amino acids. This CDR3 is CASSLAGAGRETEAFF. The CDR3 nucleotides are TGTGCCAGCAGCTTAGCGGGGGCAGGGAGGGAGACTGAAGCTTTCTTT.

V gene TRBV10-2 combines with J gene TRBJ2-7, with D uncertain. Trimming took off 5 bases at V and 6 bases at J, with 8 bases between the two ends. Germline V gene lookup returns CDR1 WSHSY and CDR2 SAAADI. The CDR3 runs 11 residues. This CDR3 is CASSPPGEQYF. The CDR3 DNA sequence: TGCGCCAGCAGTCCGCCAGGCGAGCAGTACTTC.

The J gene is TRBJ2-5, the V gene TRBV7-2, with 10 nucleotides matching TRBD1. V gave up 2 bases and J gave up 5 bases; unmatched junction bases: 8. From germline, CDR1 is SGHTA and CDR2 FQGNSA. This CDR3 region has 16 residues. CDR3 bases: TGTGCCAGCAGCTTATTTCAGACAGGGGGCGGGGAGACCCAGTACTTC. Residues: CASSLFQTGGGETQYF.

V is TRBV27 and J is TRBJ1-6; no clear D gene. V lost 5 bases, J lost 0 bases, and 11 bases lay in between. Germline assignment: CDR1 MNHEY and CDR2 SMNVEV (reference sequence). The CDR3 contains 16 residues. CDR3 nucleotide sequence: TGTGCCAGCAGTCTAACGGGATACTCCTATAATTCACCCCTCCACTTT. Amino acids: CASSLTGYSYNSPLHF.

For the CDR3, the DNA is TGTGCCAGCAATTGGAGACAGGGGTATAAGGATACGCAGTATTTT. Its translation: CASNWRQGYKDTQYF. V is TRBV28 and J is TRBJ2-3; 8 bases match TRBD1. Germline V gives CDR1 MDHEN, CDR2 SYDVKM. CDR3 size: 15 residues. Germline trimming cut 7 bases from V and 6 bases from J; bases unmatched to any gene: 12. Full variable domain (remainder filled in from reference TRBV28 and TRBJ2-3): DVKVTQSSRYLVKRTGEKVFLECVQDMDHENMFWYRQDPGLGLRLIYFSYDVKMKEKGDIPEGYSVSREKKERFSLILESASTNQTSMYLCASNWRQGYKDTQYFGPGTRLTVL.

The chain employs TRBV28 and TRBJ1-2; D remains unclear. CDR3 size: 15 residues. Deletions cut 1 base from V and 4 bases from J, with 13 bases between. CDR1 is MDHEN and CDR2 is SYDVKM in the germline V gene. CDR3 sequence: CASSLFEVAFYGYTF. CDR3 in DNA: TGTGCCAGCAGTTTATTTGAGGTGGCCTTCTATGGCTACACCTTC.

V usage is TRBV19 and J usage is TRBJ1-5, with D hard to call. The CDR3 has 13 amino acids. Germline V CDR1 and CDR2: LNHDA, SQIVND (reference sequence). Deletions cut 3 bases from V and 3 bases from J, with 6 bases between. The CDR3 nucleotides are TGTGCCAGTAGTATTGAGAACAATCAGCCCCAGCATTTT. It yields the protein CASSIENNQPQHF.

CDR3 in DNA: TGTGCCAGCAGTCCTCCGGGACTAGCGGTAGATACGCAGTATTTT. Its translation: CASSPPGLAVDTQYF. V and J are TRBV28 and TRBJ2-3, with 11 bases matching TRBD2. The CDR3 extends over 15 amino acids. The V and J ends lost 5 bases and 5 bases, in that order; junction bases with no gene match: 6. CDR1 and CDR2 (germline): MDHEN, SYDVKM. Combining the CDR3 with reference TRBV28 and TRBJ2-3 gives the whole variable domain DVKVTQSSRYLVKRTGEKVFLECVQDMDHENMFWYRQDPGLGLRLIYFSYDVKMKEKGDIPEGYSVSREKKERFSLILESASTNQTSMYLCASSPPGLAVDTQYFGPGTRLTVL.

The rearrangement joins TRBV3-1 (or the pseudogene TRBV3-2) to TRBJ1-4; D perhaps matches TRBD1 (5 bases). CDR1 is LGHDT, CDR2 YNNKEL, per germline (reference sequence). V lost 3 bases, J lost 5 bases, and 10 bases lay in between. The CDR3 runs to 14 residues. CDR3 DNA: TGTGCCAGCAGCCACCCCCGGGGGAATGAAAAACTGTTTTTT. This gives the protein CASSHPRGNEKLFF.

This clone was seen more than once but under ten times. The V and J genes are TRBV5-1 and TRBJ1-1, with 12 positions matching TRBD1. The CDR3 is made up of 14 amino acids. Germline CDR1 reads SGHRS; CDR2 reads YFSETQ. Germline trimming cut 7 bases from V and 1 base from J; bases unmatched to any gene: 2. The CDR3 bases are TGCGCCAGCGGGACAGGGGGCAAGAACACTGAAGCTTTCTTT. Translated, it gives CASGTGGKNTEAFF.

A few counts support this clone. V gene TRBV11-2 combines with J gene TRBJ2-3; D unresolved. Trimming took 5 bases from V and 4 from J, leaving 13 bases between them. Germline lookup yields CDR1 SGHAT and CDR2 FQNNGV. This CDR3 contains 14 residues. CDR3: CASSTRPGPDTQYF. The CDR3 nucleotides read TGTGCCAGCAGCACAAGACCAGGTCCAGATACGCAGTATTTT.

The chain couples TRBV19 to TRBJ2-2; maybe TRBD1 (6 bases). The germline CDR1 and CDR2 sequences are LNHDA and SQIVND (reference sequence). This CDR3 has 14 residues. Trimming removed 1 base at V and 4 bases at J, with 7 bases between. CDR3 loop: CASSIVGGTGELFF. CDR3 DNA sequence: TGTGCCAGTAGTATAGTAGGGGGCACCGGGGAGCTGTTTTTT. Supplemented by reference TRBV19 and TRBJ2-2, the full variable domain reads DGGITQSPKYLFRKEGQNVTLSCEQNLNHDAMYWYRQDPGQGLRLIYYSQIVNDFQKGDIAEGYSVSREKKESFPLTVTSAQKNPTAFYLCASSIVGGTGELFFGEGSRLTVL.

This clone was observed once. The chain joins TRBV2 to TRBJ2-7; tentative D call: TRBD2 (6 bases). The CDR3 spans 14 residues. Trimming removed 3 bases from V and 2 bases from J, with 11 bases in between. The germline CDR1 and CDR2 sequences are SNHLY and FYNNEI. The CDR3 DNA is TGTGCCAGCAGTGACGCGGGGTTTCCCTACGAGCAGTACTTC. Translating gives CASSDAGFPYEQYF.

This sequence joins TRBV19 and TRBJ1-6; D gene uncertain. V was cut by 4 bases and J by 0 bases, with 7 bases left in between. This CDR3 is 15 amino acids long. Germline-derived CDR1 and CDR2 are LNHDA and SQIVND (reference sequence). CDR3 sequence (DNA): TGTGCCAGTAGTAGGGCAGCCTCCTATAATTCACCCCTCCACTTT. Translated: CASSRAASYNSPLHF.

This chain links TRBV7-9 with TRBJ1-2, with D possibly being TRBD1 (5 bases). The ends were cut back, 1 base at V and 5 bases at J, with 14 bases in the middle. Germline V gives CDR1 SEHNR, CDR2 FQNEAQ (reference sequence). The CDR3 has 15 residues. In DNA form, the CDR3 reads TGTGCCAGCAGCTTAGGGGCAGGGCTAAATTATGGCTACACCTTC. Encoded protein: CASSLGAGLNYGYTF.

The chain recombines TRBV4-1 with TRBJ1-4; 9 positions agree with TRBD1. CDR1 and CDR2 (germline): MGHRA, YSYEKL. The CDR3 is 16 residues long. The V gene end was trimmed by 3 bases and the J gene end by 6 bases; junction bases not matched to a gene: 8. The CDR3 reads CASSQPPGQGYEKLFF. As DNA, the CDR3 is TGCGCCAGCAGCCAGCCCCCGGGACAGGGATATGAAAAACTGTTTTTT.

The count of this clone is one. The chain joins TRBV3-1 (or the pseudogene TRBV3-2) to TRBJ1-3; unclear D gene. Trimming cost V 1 base and J 0 bases, with 10 bases left between them. The CDR3 sequence is 16 residues long. Germline V gives CDR1 LGHDT, CDR2 YNNKEL (reference sequence). The CDR3 loop is CASSQASVGSGNTIYF. For the CDR3, the DNA is TGTGCCAGCAGCCAAGCTTCAGTTGGCTCTGGAAACACCATATATTTT.

This chain links TRBV11-2 with TRBJ1-1; TRBD1 is a possible D gene (6 bases). The CDR3 runs 15 residues. V lost 1 base to trimming and J lost 3 bases, with 12 bases between them. CDR1 and CDR2 from the germline V gene are SGHAT and FQNNGV. The DNA for the CDR3 is TGTGCCAGCAGCTTAGTTCAGGGGCCATACACTGAAGCTTTCTTT. It encodes CASSLVQGPYTEAFF.

Comments on this clone: The same CDR3 is also encoded by other DNA sequences in this sample. V and J are TRBV5-1 and TRBJ2-3, with 7 positions matching TRBD1. The CDR3 totals 14 residues. The V gene's germline CDR1 is SGHRS and CDR2 YFSETQ. V was pared by 0 bases and J by 4 bases, with 2 bases of the junction left unmatched. The CDR3 DNA follows: TGCGCCAGCAGCTTGGGACAGGGCTCAGATACGCAGTATTTT. This sequence encodes CASSLGQGSDTQYF.

As to this clone: Other DNA sequences in the sample encode the same CDR3. The V gene is TRBV9, the J gene TRBJ2-5, with D possibly TRBD1 on 6 matching bases. V lost 0 bases, J lost 2 bases, and 8 bases lay in between. Germline V lookup: CDR1 SGDLS, CDR2 YYNGEE. The CDR3 runs to 14 residues. The CDR3 protein is CASSVGTVQETQYF. The CDR3 DNA reads as TGTGCCAGCAGCGTAGGGACAGTACAAGAGACCCAGTACTTC. Combining the CDR3 with reference TRBV9 and TRBJ2-5 gives the whole variable domain DSGVTQTPKHLITATGQRVTLRCSPRSGDLSVYWYQQSLDQGLQFLIQYYNGEERAKGNILERFSAQQFPDLHSELNLSSLELGDSALYFCASSVGTVQETQYFGPGTRLLVL.